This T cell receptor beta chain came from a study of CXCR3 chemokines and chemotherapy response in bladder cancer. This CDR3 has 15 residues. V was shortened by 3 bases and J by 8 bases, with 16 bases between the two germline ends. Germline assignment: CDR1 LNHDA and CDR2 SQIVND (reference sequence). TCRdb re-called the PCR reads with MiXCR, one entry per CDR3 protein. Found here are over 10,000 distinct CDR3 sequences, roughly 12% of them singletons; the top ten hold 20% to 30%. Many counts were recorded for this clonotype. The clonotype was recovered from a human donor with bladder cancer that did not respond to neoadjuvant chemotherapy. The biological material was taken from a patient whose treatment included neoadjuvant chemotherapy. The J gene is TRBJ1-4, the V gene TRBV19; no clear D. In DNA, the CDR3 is TGTGCCAGTAGTATCTTCGGCCGCAGAGGGGAAAAACTGTTTTTT. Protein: CASSIFGRRGEKLFF.